This T cell receptor (beta chain) was sequenced for a study of OX40 agonist ivuxolimab in advanced cancers. Overall study context: Checkpoint inhibitors had been given previously to 40% of patients. Findings and caveats of the study: Relative to CD4+, CD8+ T cells held more expanded clones on average. CD4+ and CD8+ blood T cells expanded clonally by week 6 at 0.1 to 3.0 mg/kg.

Clones were read by immunoSEQ multiplex PCR, and TCRdb kept only the in-frame ones, dropping some. The sample includes roughly 67,000 clones, about 87% seen only once; the top ten take 4% to 5%. As for this clone: The antigen is undetermined.

Material: CD4+ or CD8+ T cells sorted from blood, obtained in a trial of the OX40 agonist ivuxolimab. This sequence was found in an adult with an advanced solid tumor such as melanoma, head and neck, liver or kidney cancer.

The CDR3 region has the DNA TGTGCCAGCACCCACGGGACGGCTCGTTACGAGCAGTACTTC. Amino acids: CASTHGTARYEQYF. The V call is TRBV7-9, the J call TRBJ2-7; D assignment may be TRBD1 or TRBD2 (5 bases each). This CDR3 has 14 amino acids. Deletions cut 7 bases from V and 4 bases from J, with 17 bases between. Germline assignment: CDR1 SEHNR and CDR2 FQNEAQ (reference sequence).